These 12 T cell receptor beta chains were all obtained from the same sample, sequenced in a study of T cells in Graves' hyperthyroidism and ophthalmopathy. Amplification of TCR beta CDR3 regions was performed using RNA transcripts as template. Using the HTBI primer set, a first-round RT-PCR was run on the TCR CDR3. TCRdb ran MiXCR on the multiplex PCR reads and lists one entry per CDR3 protein. The sample includes about 640,000 distinct CDR3 sequences, more than 20% of them seen just once. Material: blood. Source of these receptors: a man aged 30 to 45 with Graves' ophthalmopathy.

This clonotype was detected only a few times. The chain combines TRBV4-2 with TRBJ2-7; D is perhaps TRBD2 (5 bases). V was pared by 1 base and J by 3 bases, with 10 bases between. Per germline, CDR1 LGHNA and CDR2 YNFKEQ. The CDR3 length is 14 residues. The CDR3 here is CASSQVGLYYEQYF. The CDR3 coding sequence is TGTGCCAGCAGCCAAGTCGGACTGTACTACGAGCAGTACTTC.

CDR3 region: CASSYDRLYGYTF. CDR3 sequence (DNA): TGCGCCAGCAGCTACGACAGACTCTATGGCTACACCTTC. The chain carries TRBV5-1 and TRBJ1-2; a weak D match, TRBD1 (5 bases). V dropped 3 bases and J dropped 4 bases, with 10 bases sitting between them. Germline CDR1 SGHRS, CDR2 YFSETQ. The CDR3 runs to 13 residues.

Comments on this clonotype: It may be a read error: a sequence one base away is much more abundant. The V call is TRBV3-1, the J call TRBJ2-7; D call uncertain. Germline assignment: CDR1 LGHDT and CDR2 YNNKEL (reference sequence). This CDR3 region has 14 residues. The CDR3 DNA follows: TGTGCCAGCAGCCAAGAGCTGAGCTCCTACGGGCAGTACTTC. Encoded protein: CASSQELSSYGQYF.

The V call is TRBV4-3, the J call TRBJ1-1; TRBD1 matches at 12 bases. J was trimmed by 1 base and V by 0 bases; bases with no gene match: 3. Germline assignment: CDR1 LGHNA and CDR2 YSLEER. The CDR3 is made up of 17 amino acids. The CDR3 DNA follows: TGCGCCAGCAGCCAAGATAGGGGACAGGGGGCGAACACTGAAGCTTTCTTT. It specifies CASSQDRGQGANTEAFF.

The chain joins TRBV14 to TRBJ2-2; TRBD2 agrees at 10 bases. CDR1 is SGHDN and CDR2 is FVKESK in the germline V gene. The CDR3 has 16 amino acids. V lost 5 bases and J lost 0; bases outside the gene matches: 3. For the CDR3, the DNA is TGTGCCAGCAGCATGGGACTAGCGACGAACACCGGGGAGCTGTTTTTT. Its protein product is CASSMGLATNTGELFF.

This clonotype was seen more than once but under ten times. CDR3 bases: TGCGCCAGCAGCCAATTTAGCGGGAGGCCCGGGGAGCTGTTTTTT. As protein: CASSQFSGRPGELFF. The chain combines TRBV4-1 with TRBJ2-2; 10 nucleotides agree with TRBD2. This CDR3 region has 15 residues. Germline trimming cut 2 bases from V and 6 bases from J; bases unmatched to any gene: 3. The germline gives CDR1 MGHRA, CDR2 YSYEKL.

This clonotype was counted many times. V gene TRBV7-2 combines with J gene TRBJ2-7; 12 nucleotides agree with TRBD2. Germline V gene sequence: CDR1 SGHTA, CDR2 FQGNSA. The J segment lost 2 bases and the V segment lost 6 bases, leaving 5 bases of the junction unmatched. The CDR3 runs 15 residues. The CDR3 spells CASRKGLAGAYEQYF. Here the CDR3 DNA reads TGTGCCAGCAGGAAGGGACTAGCGGGTGCCTACGAGCAGTACTTC.

The chain combines TRBV7-8 with TRBJ2-7; D is possibly TRBD1 (5 bases). Trimming removed 5 bases from V and 0 bases from J, with 17 bases in between. The V gene's germline CDR1 is SGHVS and CDR2 FQNEAQ. The CDR3 is 16 amino acids. DNA for the CDR3: TGTGCCAGCAGCCTTAGAGCCGCAGGGTCCTCCTACGAGCAGTACTTC. Residues: CASSLRAAGSSYEQYF.

The V call is TRBV20-1, the J call TRBJ2-1; 13 positions agree with TRBD2. With 6 bases clipped from V and 7 bases from J, the junction kept 3 bases outside the gene matches. The germline V gene has CDR1 DFQATT and CDR2 SNEGSKA (reference sequence). The CDR3 runs to 13 residues. The CDR3 region is CSALAGGRNEQFF. The CDR3 DNA follows: TGCAGTGCACTAGCGGGAGGGCGAAATGAGCAGTTCTTC.

This clonotype was observed a few times. V is TRBV20-1 and J is TRBJ1-5, with D uncertain. Per the germline V gene, CDR1 is DFQATT and CDR2 is SNEGSKA (reference sequence). Trimming took 3 bases from V and 0 from J, leaving 9 bases between them. This CDR3 comprises 14 residues. The CDR3 region is CSASSAHSNQPQHF. CDR3 bases: TGCAGTGCTAGTAGTGCCCATAGCAATCAGCCCCAGCATTTT.

The chain is built from TRBV4-1 and TRBJ1-4; TRBD1 agrees at 9 bases. The CDR3 is 15 residues long. Trimming removed 4 bases from V and 8 bases from J; junction bases left unmatched: 8. CDR1 MGHRA and CDR2 YSYEKL come from the germline V gene. This CDR3 reads CASSPTGGEREKLFF. CDR3 in DNA: TGCGCCAGCAGCCCGACAGGGGGAGAGAGGGAAAAACTGTTTTTT.

This clonotype has at least ten counts. This chain joins TRBV7-9 and TRBJ1-1, with 7 bases fitting TRBD1. Germline CDR1 SEHNR, CDR2 FQNEAQ (reference sequence). Losses at the gene ends were 3 bases for V and 5 bases for J; bases not matched to a gene: 9. The CDR3 length is 15 residues. The CDR3 reads CASSFGRETGTEAFF. DNA of the CDR3: TGTGCCAGCAGCTTCGGGCGGGAGACAGGGACTGAAGCTTTCTTT.